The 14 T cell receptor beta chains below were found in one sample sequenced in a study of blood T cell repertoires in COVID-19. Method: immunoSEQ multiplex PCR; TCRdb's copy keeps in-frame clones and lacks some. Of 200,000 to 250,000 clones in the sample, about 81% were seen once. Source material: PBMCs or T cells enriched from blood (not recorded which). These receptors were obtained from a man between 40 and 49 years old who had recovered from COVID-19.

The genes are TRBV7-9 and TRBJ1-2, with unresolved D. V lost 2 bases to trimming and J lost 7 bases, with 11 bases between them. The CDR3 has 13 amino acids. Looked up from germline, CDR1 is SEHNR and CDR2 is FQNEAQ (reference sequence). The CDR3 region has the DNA TGTGCCAGCAGCTTAACCCTTACGGGTGGCTACACCTTC. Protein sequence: CASSLTLTGGYTF. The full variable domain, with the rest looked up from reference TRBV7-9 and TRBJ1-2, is DTGVSQNPRHKITKRGQNVTFRCDPISEHNRLYWYRQTLGQGPEFLTYFQNEAQLEKSRLLSDRFSAERPKGSFSTLEIQRTEQGDSAMYLCASSLTLTGGYTFGSGTRLTVV.

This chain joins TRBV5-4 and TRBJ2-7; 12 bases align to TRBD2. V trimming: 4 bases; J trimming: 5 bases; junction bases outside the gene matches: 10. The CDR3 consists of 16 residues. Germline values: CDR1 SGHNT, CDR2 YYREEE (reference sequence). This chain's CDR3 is CASSEGGLAGSHEQYF. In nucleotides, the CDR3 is TGTGCCAGCAGCGAAGGAGGACTAGCGGGATCCCACGAGCAGTACTTC.

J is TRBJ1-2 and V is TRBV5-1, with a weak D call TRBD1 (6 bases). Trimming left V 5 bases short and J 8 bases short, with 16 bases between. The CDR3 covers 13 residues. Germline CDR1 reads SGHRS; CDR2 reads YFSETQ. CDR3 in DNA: TGCGCCAGCAGGGGGGCAGGGAAATCGGGCTACACCTTC. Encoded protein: CASRGAGKSGYTF.

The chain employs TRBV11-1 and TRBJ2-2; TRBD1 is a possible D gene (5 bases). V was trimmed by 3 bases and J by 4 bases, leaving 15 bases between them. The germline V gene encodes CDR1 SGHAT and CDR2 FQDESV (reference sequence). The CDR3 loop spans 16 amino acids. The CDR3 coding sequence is TGTGCCAGCAGCTTGGACACACCTTGGGGCACCGGGGAGCTGTTTTTT. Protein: CASSLDTPWGTGELFF.

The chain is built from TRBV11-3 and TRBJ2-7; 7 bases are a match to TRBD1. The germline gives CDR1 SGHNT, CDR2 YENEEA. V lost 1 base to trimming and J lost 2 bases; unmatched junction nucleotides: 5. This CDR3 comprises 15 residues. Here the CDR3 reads CASSLGSGGPYEQYF. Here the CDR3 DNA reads TGTGCCAGCAGCTTAGGCTCAGGGGGTCCCTACGAGCAGTACTTC.

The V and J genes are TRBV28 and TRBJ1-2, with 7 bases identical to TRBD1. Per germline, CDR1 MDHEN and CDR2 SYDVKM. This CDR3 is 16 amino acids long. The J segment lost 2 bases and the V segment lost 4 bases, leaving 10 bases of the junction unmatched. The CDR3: CASSSLRGFYNYGYTF. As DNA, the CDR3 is TGTGCCAGCAGTTCCCTCAGGGGGTTTTACAACTATGGCTACACCTTC.

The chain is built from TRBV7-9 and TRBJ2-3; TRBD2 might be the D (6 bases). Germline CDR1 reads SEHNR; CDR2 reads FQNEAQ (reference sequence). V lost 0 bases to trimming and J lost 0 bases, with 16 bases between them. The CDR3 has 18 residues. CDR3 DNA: TGTGCCAGCAGCTTAGCGCCGGGAGCCCTAGTTAGCACAGATACGCAGTATTTT. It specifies CASSLAPGALVSTDTQYF. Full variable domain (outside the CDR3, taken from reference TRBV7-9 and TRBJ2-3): DTGVSQNPRHKITKRGQNVTFRCDPISEHNRLYWYRQTLGQGPEFLTYFQNEAQLEKSRLLSDRFSAERPKGSFSTLEIQRTEQGDSAMYLCASSLAPGALVSTDTQYFGPGTRLTVL.

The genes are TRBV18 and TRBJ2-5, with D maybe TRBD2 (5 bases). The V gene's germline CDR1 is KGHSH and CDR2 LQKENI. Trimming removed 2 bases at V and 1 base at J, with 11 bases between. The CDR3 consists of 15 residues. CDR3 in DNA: TGTGCCAGCTCACCAAGAGGGAACAGCCAAGAGACCCAGTACTTC. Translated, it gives CASSPRGNSQETQYF. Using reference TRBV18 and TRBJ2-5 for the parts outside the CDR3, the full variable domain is NAGVMQNPRHLVRRRGQEARLRCSPMKGHSHVYWYRQLPEEGLKFMVYLQKENIIDESGMPKERFSAEFPKEGPSILRIQQVVRGDSAAYFCASSPRGNSQETQYFGPGTRLLVL.

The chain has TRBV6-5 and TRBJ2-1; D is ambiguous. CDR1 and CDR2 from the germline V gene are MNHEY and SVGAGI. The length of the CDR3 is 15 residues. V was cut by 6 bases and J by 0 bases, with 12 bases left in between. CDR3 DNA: TGTGCCAGCAGCCCGACTTATTTCTCCTACAATGAGCAGTTCTTC. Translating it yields CASSPTYFSYNEQFF.

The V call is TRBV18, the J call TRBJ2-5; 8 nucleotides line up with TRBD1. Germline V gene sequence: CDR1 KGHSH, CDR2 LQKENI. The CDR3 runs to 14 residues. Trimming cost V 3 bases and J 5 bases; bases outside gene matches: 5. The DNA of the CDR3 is TGTGCCAGCTCACCGGACAGGGTATTCGAGACCCAGTACTTC. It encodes CASSPDRVFETQYF. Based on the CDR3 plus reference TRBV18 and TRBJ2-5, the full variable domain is NAGVMQNPRHLVRRRGQEARLRCSPMKGHSHVYWYRQLPEEGLKFMVYLQKENIIDESGMPKERFSAEFPKEGPSILRIQQVVRGDSAAYFCASSPDRVFETQYFGPGTRLLVL.

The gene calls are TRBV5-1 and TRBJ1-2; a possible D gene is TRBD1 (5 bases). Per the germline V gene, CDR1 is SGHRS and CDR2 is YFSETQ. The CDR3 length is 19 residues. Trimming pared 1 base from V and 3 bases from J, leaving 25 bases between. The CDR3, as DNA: TGCGCCAGCAGCTTGTGGGCTGAAGGTCAGGGAATTGAGGACTATGGCTACACCTTC. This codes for CASSLWAEGQGIEDYGYTF.

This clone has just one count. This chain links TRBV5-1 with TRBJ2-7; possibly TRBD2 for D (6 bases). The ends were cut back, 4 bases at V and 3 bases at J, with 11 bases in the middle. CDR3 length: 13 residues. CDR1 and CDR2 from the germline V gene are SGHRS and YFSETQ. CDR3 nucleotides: TGCGCCAGCAGCCAAGTCGGGAGCTACGAGCAGTACTTC. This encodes CASSQVGSYEQYF.

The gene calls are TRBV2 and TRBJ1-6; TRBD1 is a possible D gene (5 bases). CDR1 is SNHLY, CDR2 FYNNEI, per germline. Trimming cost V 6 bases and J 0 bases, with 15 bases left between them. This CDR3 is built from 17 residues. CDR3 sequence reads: CASSFSGVGSYNSPLHF. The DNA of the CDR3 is TGTGCCAGCAGCTTCTCGGGGGTGGGCTCCTATAATTCACCCCTCCACTTT.

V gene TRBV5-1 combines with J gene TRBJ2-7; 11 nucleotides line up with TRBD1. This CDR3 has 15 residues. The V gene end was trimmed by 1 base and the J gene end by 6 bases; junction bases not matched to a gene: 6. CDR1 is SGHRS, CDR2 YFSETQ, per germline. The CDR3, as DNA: TGCGCCAGCAGCTTGAGTTTCGGGACAGGGGGCGAGCAGTACTTC. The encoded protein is CASSLSFGTGGEQYF.